The 24 T cell receptor beta chains below were found in one sample sequenced in a study of shared clonotypes between healthy human individuals. Measured with immunoSEQ multiplex PCR; TCRdb has only the in-frame clones, and not every one. The data hold about 560,000 clones, with around 78% observed a single time. The sample was PBMCs. These receptors all come from a woman between 40 and 55 years old in good health. Some clones in this sample may be carry-over from other donors' samples.

The chain combines TRBV11-2 with TRBJ2-3; D uncertain. The CDR3 runs 14 residues. Germline V lookup: CDR1 SGHAT, CDR2 FQNNGV. V was trimmed by 0 bases and J by 1 base, leaving 5 bases between them. This CDR3 is CASSLDWGTDTQYF. The CDR3 nucleotides are TGTGCCAGCAGCTTAGATTGGGGCACAGATACGCAGTATTTT.

J is TRBJ2-1 and V is TRBV7-3; D uncertain. The germline gives CDR1 SGHTA, CDR2 FQGTGA. This CDR3 spans 15 amino acids. Trimming removed 1 base at V and 7 bases at J, with 14 bases between. CDR3 residues: CASSLKVALRNEQFF. The CDR3 nucleotides are TGTGCCAGCAGCTTAAAGGTAGCCCTCCGAAATGAGCAGTTCTTC.

The gene calls are TRBV7-9 and TRBJ1-2; tentative D call: TRBD1 (6 bases). V lost 1 base and J 1 base, leaving 16 bases between the germline ends. The germline V gene encodes CDR1 SEHNR and CDR2 FQNEAQ (reference sequence). The CDR3 covers 17 residues. The CDR3 region is CASSLGTAGADNYGYTF. The CDR3 DNA follows: TGTGCCAGCAGCTTAGGAACGGCGGGGGCAGATAACTATGGCTACACCTTC.

V gene TRBV10-3 combines with J gene TRBJ1-1, with 10 bases lining up with TRBD1. The CDR3 spans 13 residues. The J segment lost 11 bases and the V segment lost 2 bases, leaving 5 bases of the junction unmatched. Germline CDR1 is ENHRY and CDR2 is SYGVKD. CDR3 nucleotide sequence: TGTGCCATCAGTGAGAGACAGGGGGCATCGGCTTTCTTT. Translating gives CAISERQGASAFF.

The chain recombines TRBV19 with TRBJ2-3; 7 bases match TRBD2. J gave up 4 bases and V 1 base, and 14 bases lay outside the gene matches. This CDR3 has 18 residues. The germline V gene encodes CDR1 LNHDA and CDR2 SQIVND (reference sequence). The chain's CDR3 is CASSIVPTSPQGPDTQYF. The CDR3, as DNA: TGTGCCAGTAGTATAGTTCCGACTAGCCCCCAAGGCCCAGATACGCAGTATTTT.

The chain employs TRBV7-1 and TRBJ1-5, with D perhaps matching TRBD1 (6 bases). TRBV7-1 is sorted into the ORF group, with uncertain function. The CDR3 is 13 residues long. Trimming pared 5 bases from V and 4 bases from J, leaving 9 bases between. The CDR3 here is CASSRQVNQPQHF. DNA for the CDR3: TGTGCCAGCAGCCGACAGGTGAATCAGCCCCAGCATTTT.

J is TRBJ2-2 and V is TRBV9; D not certain. V was cut by 5 bases and J by 0 bases, with 8 bases left in between. CDR1 is SGDLS and CDR2 is YYNGEE in the germline V gene. The CDR3 consists of 14 residues. The CDR3 spells CASSRTSNTGELFF. CDR3 DNA: TGTGCCAGCAGTCGGACGTCGAACACCGGGGAGCTGTTTTTT. The full variable domain, in which reference TRBV9 and TRBJ2-2 provide the parts outside the CDR3, is DSGVTQTPKHLITATGQRVTLRCSPRSGDLSVYWYQQSLDQGLQFLIQYYNGEERAKGNILERFSAQQFPDLHSELNLSSLELGDSALYFCASSRTSNTGELFFGEGSRLTVL.

V usage is TRBV27 and J usage is TRBJ2-3; 8 bases map to TRBD1. The CDR3 has 14 amino acids. V was pared by 6 bases and J by 2 bases, with 4 bases of the junction left unmatched. The germline V gene has CDR1 MNHEY and CDR2 SMNVEV (reference sequence). As DNA, the CDR3 is TGTGCCAGCAGCGGGACAGGTTACACAGATACGCAGTATTTT. Translated, it gives CASSGTGYTDTQYF.

This rearrangement joins TRBV2 to TRBJ2-1; TRBD2 is a possible D gene (5 bases). The V and J ends lost 3 bases and 0 bases respectively, with 9 bases between them. CDR3 length: 15 residues. Germline lookup yields CDR1 SNHLY and CDR2 FYNNEI. The CDR3: CASSDEGSSYNEQFF. Here the CDR3 DNA reads TGTGCCAGCAGTGACGAGGGAAGCTCCTACAATGAGCAGTTCTTC.

A note on this clone: Given a much more abundant clone one base away, this may be a read error. The chain carries TRBV6-1 and TRBJ2-3; 10 bases match TRBD2. The germline V gene has CDR1 MNHNS and CDR2 SASEGT. This CDR3 spans 15 amino acids. V trimming: 1 base; J trimming: 4 bases; junction bases outside the gene matches: 2. CDR3 sequence (DNA): TGTGCCAGCAGTGAAGGGACTAGCGGCTCAGATACGCAGTATTTT. It is translated as CASSEGTSGSDTQYF.

This clone has more than one count but fewer than ten. The rearrangement links TRBV28 to TRBJ2-5; the D is unclear. V was trimmed by 10 bases and J by 4 bases, leaving 19 bases between them. In germline, CDR1 is MDHEN, CDR2 SYDVKM. The CDR3 is 14 residues long. In DNA, the CDR3 is TGTGCCACGACCCCCGCATTAGCTTTAGAGACCCAGTACTTC. It encodes CATTPALALETQYF.

V usage is TRBV29-1 and J usage is TRBJ2-5, with 11 nucleotides matching TRBD2. The CDR3 sequence is 14 residues long. V lost 7 bases, J lost 4 bases, and 8 bases stayed unmatched. Germline V gene sequence: CDR1 SQVTM, CDR2 ANQGSEA. The DNA of the CDR3 is TGCAGCGGGGAAGGACTAGCGGGTATAGAGACCCAGTACTTC. Amino acid sequence: CSGEGLAGIETQYF.

Points on this clone: One base away lies a much larger clone, so this may be a sequencing read error. Other DNA sequences in this specimen translate into the identical CDR3. The CDR3 loop is CAWSVGGYGYTF. As DNA, the CDR3 is TGTGCCTGGAGTGTAGGGGGGTATGGCTACACCTTC. The V gene is TRBV30, the J gene TRBJ1-2; TRBD1 is a possible D gene (6 bases). V lost 0 bases to trimming and J lost 5 bases, with 7 bases between them. The CDR3 is 12 amino acids. Germline CDR1 is GTSNPN and CDR2 is SVGIG (reference sequence).

The chain recombines TRBV28 with TRBJ2-1; 11 bases fit TRBD2. The germline V gene encodes CDR1 MDHEN and CDR2 SYDVKM. This CDR3 is built from 17 residues. Trimming removed 4 bases from V and 3 bases from J; junction bases left unmatched: 8. In DNA, the CDR3 is TGTGCCAGCAGTTCCTCGGGACTAGCGGCCAACTACAATGAGCAGTTCTTC. As protein: CASSSSGLAANYNEQFF.

This clone appeared once. A much larger clonotype is one base distant, so this may be a read error. No conserved phenylalanine or tryptophan ends this CDR3, so it is likely a read error. The V and J genes are TRBV30 and TRBJ2-7, with TRBD2 matching 7 bases. CDR3 size: 15 residues. Germline V gene data show CDR1 as GTSNPN and CDR2 as SVGIG (reference sequence). The V segment lost 0 bases and the J segment 3 bases; nucleotides outside the gene matches: 8. For the CDR3, the DNA is TGTGCCTGGAGTGTACGGTACCTAGCGGACTACGAGCAGTACCTC. Its translation: CAWSVRYLADYEQYL.

This clone was recorded at least ten times. The same CDR3 also results from other DNA sequences found in this sample. The J gene is TRBJ2-1, the V gene TRBV30; D unresolved. The CDR3 length is 12 residues. Deletions cut 0 bases from V and 10 bases from J, with 10 bases between. Germline CDR1 GTSNPN, CDR2 SVGIG (reference sequence). The CDR3 reads CAWSVTVGEQFF. CDR3 DNA: TGTGCCTGGAGTGTCACCGTGGGGGAGCAGTTCTTC.

This clone was counted a few times. One end of the junction is discordant with germline, which a read error may explain. The chain carries TRBV4-1 and TRBJ2-2; TRBD2 is a possible D gene (6 bases). This CDR3 has 14 residues. The germline CDR1 and CDR2 sequences are MGHRA and YSYEKL. The CDR3 nucleotides are TGCGCCAGCAGCCAAGCGACGAGGGCCGGGGGGCTGTTTTTT. This encodes CASSQATRAGGLFF.

To note about this clone: A far larger clone is a single base away, which makes a read error likely. The rearrangement links TRBV10-3 to TRBJ2-3; D may correspond to TRBD1 or TRBD2 (6 bases each). The CDR3 is 13 residues long. V lost 5 bases and J 2 bases, leaving 8 bases between the germline ends. CDR1 is ENHRY, CDR2 SYGVKD, per germline. CDR3 sequence reads: CAISRGVTDTQYF. The CDR3 region has the DNA TGTGCCATCAGTAGGGGGGTCACAGATACGCAGTATTTT.

V usage is TRBV6-6 and J usage is TRBJ1-2; D uncertain. CDR1 MNHNY and CDR2 SVGAGI come from the germline V gene (reference sequence). Trimming cost V 6 bases and J 3 bases, with 8 bases left between them. There are 12 residues in the CDR3. CDR3 DNA: TGTGCCAGCAGCCGCAAAGACTATGGCTACACCTTC. This gives the protein CASSRKDYGYTF.

This clone has only one observation. A far larger clone is one base from this, pointing to a likely read error. This chain uses TRBV29-1 with TRBJ2-7; unclear D gene. Trimming left V 3 bases short and J 5 bases short, with 11 bases between. Germline CDR1 and CDR2: SQVTM and ANQGSEA. The CDR3 consists of 12 residues. The CDR3: CSVESGGHEQYF. The CDR3 DNA reads TGCAGCGTTGAGAGTGGTGGGCACGAGCAGTACTTC.

With respect to this clone: Germline and junction disagree at one end, which may indicate a read error. The chain employs TRBV5-1 and TRBJ1-2; 9 bases align to TRBD1. The CDR3 covers 16 residues. CDR1 is SGHRS and CDR2 is YFSETQ in the germline V gene. The CDR3 protein is CASSWDGQGTNYGYTF. The CDR3 DNA follows: TGTGCCAGCAGCTGGGATGGACAGGGGACAAACTATGGCTACACCTTC.

The chain joins TRBV19 to TRBJ2-7; D is possibly TRBD2 (6 bases). The germline V gene has CDR1 LNHDA and CDR2 SQIVND (reference sequence). The CDR3 extends over 13 amino acids. With 4 bases removed from V and 6 bases from J, the gap between germline ends came to 13 bases. The CDR3, as DNA: TGTGCCAGTAGTAAAGACGGAGGGCGCGAGCAGTACTTC. As protein: CASSKDGGREQYF. The entire variable domain, with the rest obtained from reference TRBV19 and TRBJ2-7, is as follows: DGGITQSPKYLFRKEGQNVTLSCEQNLNHDAMYWYRQDPGQGLRLIYYSQIVNDFQKGDIAEGYSVSREKKESFPLTVTSAQKNPTAFYLCASSKDGGREQYFGPGTRLTVT.

This clone was seen just once. The chain employs TRBV5-4 and TRBJ2-3, with a tentative D call TRBD2 (5 bases). Germline V gives CDR1 SGHNT, CDR2 YYREEE (reference sequence). The CDR3 spans 15 residues. The V end was cut by 1 base, the J end by 1 base, with 10 bases between. The CDR3 reads CASSLSSGRTDTQYF. CDR3 bases: TGTGCCAGCAGCTTGTCAAGCGGTCGCACAGATACGCAGTATTTT.

Remarks on this clone: The sample holds other DNA sequences that translate to the same CDR3. The rearrangement joins TRBV18 to TRBJ1-2, with D tentatively TRBD1 (5 bases). The CDR3 contains 13 residues. V lost 0 bases, J lost 4 bases, and 6 bases lay in between. Germline assignment: CDR1 KGHSH and CDR2 LQKENI. CDR3 nucleotides: TGTGCCAGCTCACCACCGGGGGTCTATGGCTACACCTTC. Its protein product is CASSPPGVYGYTF.